The 8 T cell receptor beta chains in this list originate from one sample, sequenced in a study of beta chain features in type 1 diabetes. Reverse transcription of all isolated RNA meant that expressed TCRB transcripts were sequenced. Using immunoSEQ multiplex PCR, the repertoire was profiled, and TCRdb retains in-frame clones only, with some absent. Among around 340,000 clones listed, less than 20% were seen once. The sample taken for sequencing was naive CD4+ T cells from blood. These TCRs come from a woman between 18 and 29 years old in good health.

The J gene is TRBJ2-3, the V gene TRBV9; 9 bases are shared with TRBD1. V was clipped by 0 bases and J by 2 bases; unmatched bases: 1. This CDR3 has 15 residues. Germline values: CDR1 SGDLS, CDR2 YYNGEE. The CDR3 loop is CASSVGTGVTDTQYF. CDR3 nucleotide sequence: TGTGCCAGCAGCGTAGGGACAGGGGTCACAGATACGCAGTATTTT.

This chain's CDR3 is CAWIPRIARFRAFF. The CDR3 region has the DNA TGTGCCTGGATCCCCCGTATCGCACGGTTTCGGGCTTTCTTT. The chain employs TRBV30 and TRBJ1-1; no clear D. V was clipped by 4 bases and J by 11 bases, with 23 bases between them. This CDR3 region has 14 residues. Germline assignment: CDR1 GTSNPN and CDR2 SVGIG (reference sequence). Combining the CDR3 with reference TRBV30 and TRBJ1-1 gives the whole variable domain SQTIHQWPATLVQPVGSPLSLECTVEGTSNPNLYWYRQAAGRGLQLLFYSVGIGQISSEVPQNLSASRPQDRQFILSSKKLLLSDSGFYLCAWIPRIARFRAFFGQGTRLTVV.

This clone was counted many times. Distinct nucleotide sequences in the sample also encode this CDR3. The chain couples TRBV14 to TRBJ1-2; perhaps TRBD1 as D (5 bases). Trimming took off 1 base at V and 2 bases at J, with 5 bases between the two ends. Germline V gene data show CDR1 as SGHDN and CDR2 as FVKESK. This CDR3 spans 13 amino acids. Here the CDR3 reads CASSQGQNYGYTF. CDR3 sequence (DNA): TGTGCCAGCAGCCAAGGACAGAACTATGGCTACACCTTC.

This clone was seen a handful of times. This sequence joins TRBV9 and TRBJ1-2; D may be TRBD1 (6 bases). Trimming took 4 bases from V and 6 from J, leaving 16 bases between them. The CDR3 length is 14 residues. Per germline, CDR1 SGDLS and CDR2 YYNGEE. DNA of the CDR3: TGTGCCAGCAGCAGCCCTGGGACATGGGATGGCTACACCTTC. Translation gives CASSSPGTWDGYTF.

CDR3: CASRLGGVDTQYF. The CDR3 DNA sequence: TGCGCCAGCAGGTTAGGGGGAGTAGATACGCAGTATTTT. This chain links TRBV10-2 with TRBJ2-3; TRBD1 is a possible D gene (6 bases). From germline, CDR1 is WSHSY and CDR2 SAAADI. Deletions cut 6 bases from V and 5 bases from J, with 12 bases between. The CDR3 covers 13 residues.

This clone was counted between two and nine times. This rearrangement joins TRBV19 to TRBJ2-7; 12 bases line up with TRBD2. The CDR3 is 15 residues long. The germline CDR1 and CDR2 sequences are LNHDA and SQIVND (reference sequence). The V gene end was trimmed by 7 bases and the J gene end by 4 bases; junction bases not matched to a gene: 8. CDR3 sequence reads: CASTRGTSGRYEQYF. For the CDR3, the DNA is TGTGCCAGTACCCGAGGGACTAGCGGGCGTTACGAGCAGTACTTC. Full variable domain (outside the CDR3, taken from reference TRBV19 and TRBJ2-7): DGGITQSPKYLFRKEGQNVTLSCEQNLNHDAMYWYRQDPGQGLRLIYYSQIVNDFQKGDIAEGYSVSREKKESFPLTVTSAQKNPTAFYLCASTRGTSGRYEQYFGPGTRLTVT.

This clone has just one count. The chain uses TRBV11-2 and TRBJ2-7; 7 nucleotides agree with TRBD1. There are 20 residues in the CDR3. The V segment lost 0 bases and the J segment 3 bases; nucleotides outside the gene matches: 20. Germline CDR1 reads SGHAT; CDR2 reads FQNNGV. CDR3 sequence: CASSLDPMGQRSTRFYEQYF. CDR3 in DNA: TGTGCCAGCAGCTTAGATCCAATGGGACAGAGGAGCACTAGGTTCTACGAGCAGTACTTC.

This CDR3 reads CSEMDRVHNEQFF. The CDR3 region has the DNA TGCAGCGAGATGGACAGGGTACACAATGAGCAGTTCTTC. This sequence joins TRBV29-1 and TRBJ2-1, with TRBD1 identical over 8 bases. This CDR3 is built from 13 residues. Germline assignment: CDR1 SQVTM and CDR2 ANQGSEA. Trimming cost V 7 bases and J 5 bases; bases outside gene matches: 7.